These T cell receptor beta chains were read from a single sample in a study of shared clonotypes between healthy human individuals. Produced via immunoSEQ multiplex PCR; TCRdb's table is partial and in-frame only. The data hold roughly 2 million clones, with 90% to 96% observed a single time. The source material was naive CD4+ T cells sorted from blood. The receptors here all came from a man aged 18-30 years in good health. The CDR3 runs from the conserved cysteine through the conserved F or W. Fields, in order: D gene, clone size, J gene, V gene, CDR3 protein, CDR3 DNA. The D gene is left open where the match is weak. Some rows mark clone size as missing; the rest say once, few, many or name a class of expanded clone.

D gene: TRBD1
clone size: -
J gene: TRBJ2-7
V gene: TRBV30
CDR3 protein: CAWTKTGSSYEQYF
CDR3 DNA: TGTGCCTGGACCAAGACAGGGAGCTCCTACGAGCAGTACTTC

D gene: -
clone size: once
J gene: TRBJ2-6
V gene: TRBV23-1
CDR3 protein: CASTKQGGFAGANVLTF
CDR3 DNA: TGCGCCAGCACTAAACAGGGGGGGTTTGCTGGGGCCAACGTCCTGACTTTC

D gene: -
clone size: -
J gene: TRBJ2-7
V gene: TRBV28
CDR3 protein: CASSLGSGAVPGPYFF
CDR3 DNA: TGTGCCAGCAGTTTAGGTTCAGGGGCCGTTCCCGGCCCCTACTTCTTC

D gene: TRBD2
clone size: -
J gene: TRBJ2-3
V gene: TRBV30
CDR3 protein: CAWIRRGGAHTQYF
CDR3 DNA: TGTGCCTGGATCAGGCGGGGGGGCGCTCATACGCAGTATTTT

D gene: -
clone size: -
J gene: TRBJ2-5
V gene: TRBV7-8
CDR3 protein: CASSFRIQETQYF
CDR3 DNA: TGTGCCAGCAGCTTCAGAATCCAAGAGACCCAGTACTTC

D gene: -
clone size: -
J gene: TRBJ1-6
V gene: TRBV28
CDR3 protein: CASRRQTIRSYNSPLHF
CDR3 DNA: TGTGCCAGCAGACGACAGACAATAAGGTCCTATAATTCACCCCTCCACTTT

D gene: -
clone size: -
J gene: TRBJ1-5
V gene: TRBV4-2
CDR3 protein: CASSQEPTGTNQPQHF
CDR3 DNA: TGTGCCAGCAGCCAAGAACCTACAGGGACCAATCAGCCCCAGCATTTT

D gene: TRBD1
clone size: few
J gene: TRBJ1-6
V gene: TRBV5-1
CDR3 protein: CASSERTGESPLHF
CDR3 DNA: TGCGCCAGCAGCGAACGGACAGGGGAGTCACCCCTCCACTTT

D gene: TRBD1
clone size: once
J gene: TRBJ1-2
V gene: TRBV28
CDR3 protein: CASSFPSGTGEFFNYGYTF
CDR3 DNA: TGTGCCAGCAGTTTTCCTTCCGGGACAGGGGAATTTTTTAACTATGGCTACACCTTC

D gene: TRBD1
clone size: -
J gene: TRBJ2-1
V gene: TRBV9
CDR3 protein: CASSARTGVIVSEQFF
CDR3 DNA: TGTGCCAGCAGCGCCAGGACAGGGGTTATAGTCAGTGAGCAGTTCTTC

D gene: -
clone size: -
J gene: TRBJ1-6
V gene: TRBV15
CDR3 protein: CATSRELGGSLNSPLHF
CDR3 DNA: TGTGCCACCAGCAGAGAATTGGGCGGATCACTTAATTCACCCCTCCACTTT

D gene: -
clone size: -
J gene: TRBJ2-1
V gene: TRBV7-6
CDR3 protein: CASSLVGAGVYNEQFF
CDR3 DNA: TGTGCCAGCAGCTTAGTAGGGGCAGGGGTTTACAATGAGCAGTTCTTC

D gene: -
clone size: -
J gene: TRBJ2-7
V gene: TRBV6-5
CDR3 protein: CASSYSYGAGSYEQYF
CDR3 DNA: TGTGCCAGCAGTTATAGTTATGGCGCGGGCTCCTACGAGCAGTACTTC

D gene: -
clone size: -
J gene: TRBJ2-7
V gene: TRBV7-2
CDR3 protein: CASSPDRPGGSYEQYF
CDR3 DNA: TGTGCCAGCAGCCCCGACAGACCAGGAGGATCCTACGAGCAGTACTTC

D gene: -
clone size: -
J gene: TRBJ1-1
V gene: TRBV27
CDR3 protein: CASSPQGGTEAFF
CDR3 DNA: TGTGCCAGCAGTCCCCAGGGAGGCACTGAAGCTTTCTTT

D gene: -
clone size: once
J gene: TRBJ1-1
V gene: TRBV28
CDR3 protein: CASTQWTLPQTEAFF
CDR3 DNA: TGTGCCAGCACCCAGTGGACCCTCCCACAGACTGAAGCTTTCTTT

D gene: -
clone size: once
J gene: TRBJ2-5
V gene: TRBV7-9
CDR3 protein: CASSLSRQGETQYF
CDR3 DNA: TGTGCCAGCAGCTTGTCTCGGCAGGGAGAGACCCAGTACTTC

D gene: -
clone size: -
J gene: TRBJ1-2
V gene: TRBV11-2
CDR3 protein: CASSLEGRRNYGYTF
CDR3 DNA: TGTGCCAGCAGCTTAGAAGGCAGACGAAACTATGGCTACACCTTC

D gene: -
clone size: -
J gene: TRBJ1-1
V gene: TRBV27
CDR3 protein: CASSPLFPVNTEAFF
CDR3 DNA: TGTGCCAGCAGTCCCCTTTTTCCAGTGAACACTGAAGCTTTCTTT

D gene: -
clone size: -
J gene: TRBJ2-2
V gene: TRBV30
CDR3 protein: CAWSFLGGGTGELFF
CDR3 DNA: TGTGCCTGGAGTTTCTTAGGGGGGGGCACCGGGGAGCTGTTTTTT

D gene: -
clone size: -
J gene: TRBJ1-5
V gene: TRBV6-1
CDR3 protein: CASSTGGQPQHF
CDR3 DNA: TGTGCCAGTAGTACCGGGGGACAGCCCCAGCATTTT

D gene: -
clone size: -
J gene: TRBJ2-5
V gene: TRBV4-2
CDR3 protein: CASSQDGQTQYF
CDR3 DNA: TGTGCCAGCAGCCAAGACGGACAGACCCAGTACTTC

D gene: -
clone size: -
J gene: TRBJ2-7
V gene: TRBV7-8
CDR3 protein: CASSLRDDYEQYF
CDR3 DNA: TGTGCCAGCAGCTTACGGGACGACTACGAGCAGTACTTC

D gene: TRBD1
clone size: -
J gene: TRBJ1-5
V gene: TRBV2
CDR3 protein: CASSGDSLGNQPQHF
CDR3 DNA: TGTGCCAGCAGCGGGGACAGCCTGGGAAATCAGCCCCAGCATTTT

D gene: TRBD1
clone size: once
J gene: TRBJ1-2
V gene: TRBV5-6
CDR3 protein: CASRPGQGAEGYTF
CDR3 DNA: TGTGCCAGCAGACCGGGACAGGGGGCGGAAGGCTACACCTTC

D gene: TRBD1
clone size: once
J gene: TRBJ1-2
V gene: TRBV5-1
CDR3 protein: CASSITGDYGYTF
CDR3 DNA: TGCGCCAGCAGCATCACAGGGGACTATGGCTACACCTTC

D gene: TRBD1
clone size: -
J gene: TRBJ1-1
V gene: TRBV5-4
CDR3 protein: CASSKGQGALNTEAFF
CDR3 DNA: TGTGCCAGCAGCAAGGGACAGGGGGCTCTGAACACTGAAGCTTTCTTT

D gene: TRBD1
clone size: -
J gene: TRBJ1-2
V gene: TRBV6-5
CDR3 protein: CASSPDRPNNYGYTF
CDR3 DNA: TGTGCCAGCAGCCCGGACAGGCCCAATAACTATGGCTACACCTTC

D gene: TRBD2
clone size: -
J gene: TRBJ2-5
V gene: TRBV5-6
CDR3 protein: CASSLPGLAGGKRETQYF
CDR3 DNA: TGTGCCAGCAGCTTACCGGGACTAGCGGGAGGAAAGCGAGAGACCCAGTACTTC

D gene: -
clone size: -
J gene: TRBJ2-7
V gene: TRBV14
CDR3 protein: CASSQGGGSYEQYF
CDR3 DNA: TGTGCCAGCAGCCAGGGGGGCGGGTCCTACGAGCAGTACTTC

D gene: -
clone size: once
J gene: TRBJ2-4
V gene: TRBV29-1
CDR3 protein: CSVDRGRGDLAKNIQYF
CDR3 DNA: TGCAGCGTTGACCGGGGCAGAGGGGACTTAGCCAAAAACATTCAGTACTTC